The 5 T cell receptor beta chains below all came from one sample that was sequenced in a study of blood T cell repertoires in COVID-19. Here immunoSEQ multiplex PCR was the method, and the copy in TCRdb shows in-frame clones only, minus some. The sample yields a few hundred thousand clones, roughly 82% seen once. Sequenced: peripheral blood. The source is a woman between 35 and 50 years old who had recovered from COVID-19.

The rearrangement joins TRBV3-1 (or the pseudogene TRBV3-2) to TRBJ2-1; the match to TRBD2 covers 12 bases. From germline, CDR1 is LGHDT and CDR2 YNNKEL (reference sequence). The CDR3 extends over 15 amino acids. The V segment lost 1 base and the J segment 8 bases; nucleotides outside the gene matches: 3. The CDR3 loop reads CASSQGTSGTYEQFF. CDR3 DNA: TGTGCCAGCAGCCAAGGGACTAGCGGGACATATGAGCAGTTCTTC.

The chain recombines TRBV5-1 with TRBJ1-5, with D possibly matching TRBD1 (5 bases). CDR3 length equals 15 residues. With 0 bases removed from V and 3 bases from J, the gap between germline ends came to 10 bases. Germline lookup yields CDR1 SGHRS and CDR2 YFSETQ. As DNA, the CDR3 is TGCGCCAGCAGCTTGGAGGGGATCGACAATCAGCCCCAGCATTTT. Its translation: CASSLEGIDNQPQHF.

The chain has TRBV19 and TRBJ1-4; a weak D match, TRBD1 (5 bases). Germline-derived CDR1 and CDR2 are LNHDA and SQIVND (reference sequence). Deletions cut 3 bases from V and 5 bases from J, with 19 bases between. This CDR3 spans 17 amino acids. The CDR3 DNA is TGTGCCAGTAGTATTCCGGGGTCTCGGGGACTAAATGAAAAACTGTTTTTT. Translated, it gives CASSIPGSRGLNEKLFF.

This clone was seen more than once but under ten times. The same CDR3 is also encoded by other DNA sequences in this sample. The rearrangement links TRBV12-3 or TRBV12-4 to TRBJ1-1, with D hard to call. CDR3 length equals 11 residues. V was pared by 3 bases and J by 4 bases, with 3 bases between. The CDR3 sequence is CASSFRTEAFF. The CDR3, as DNA: TGTGCCAGCAGTTTTCGCACTGAAGCTTTCTTT.

As concerns this clone: Distinct nucleotide sequences in the sample also encode this CDR3. The chain joins TRBV25-1 to TRBJ2-7; possibly TRBD1 for D (6 bases). V lost 1 base and J 1 base, leaving 8 bases between the germline ends. Looked up from germline, CDR1 is MGHDK and CDR2 is SYGVNS. The CDR3 covers 14 residues. This chain's CDR3 is CASSESQGSYEQYF. The CDR3 coding sequence is TGTGCCAGCAGTGAATCCCAGGGGTCCTACGAGCAGTACTTC.